What follows are 31 T cell receptor beta chains derived from one specimen sequenced in a study of T-cell memory formation after mild COVID-19. TCRdb processed the 5' RACE reads anew with MiXCR; each CDR3 protein has one entry. Among a few hundred thousand distinct CDR3 sequences, roughly a sixth were seen once, and the ten largest hold roughly a fifth. The sequencing sample was made of PBMCs or a T cell subset sorted from them (not recorded which). These receptors came from a man between 18 and 35 years old who had mild COVID-19 (a few samples of this study predate the infection). Cell type and time point are not known.

This clonotype has just a few counts. The chain couples TRBV20-1 to TRBJ2-3; 11 positions agree with TRBD2. In germline, CDR1 is DFQATT, CDR2 SNEGSKA (reference sequence). The CDR3 runs 14 residues. The junction had 6 bases not matched to a gene; V was cut back by 6 bases and J by 4 bases. The CDR3 bases are TGCAGTGCCGAACTGACTAGCGGGGCAGATACGCAGTATTTT. Amino acid sequence: CSAELTSGADTQYF.

Only a few counts were recorded for this clonotype. The chain recombines TRBV12-3 or TRBV12-4 with TRBJ1-5; no clear D gene. Trimming removed 6 bases from V and 2 bases from J, with 14 bases in between. CDR3 length: 15 amino acids. The CDR3 DNA is TGTGCCAGCAGCACGGGCCAATGGGGCAATCAGCCCCAGCATTTT. The encoded protein is CASSTGQWGNQPQHF.

The chain uses TRBV6-5 and TRBJ2-5; D is perhaps TRBD1 (6 bases). This CDR3 spans 12 amino acids. V was cut by 7 bases and J by 5 bases, with 11 bases left in between. Germline-derived CDR1 and CDR2 are MNHEY and SVGAGI. The CDR3 sequence: CASNSGVETQYF. In nucleotides, the CDR3 is TGTGCCAGCAATTCAGGGGTGGAGACCCAGTACTTC.

The J gene is TRBJ2-3, the V gene TRBV29-1; 8 positions agree with TRBD2. The CDR3 covers 16 residues. Trimming removed 6 bases from V and 0 bases from J; junction bases left unmatched: 11. Germline V lookup: CDR1 SQVTM, CDR2 ANQGSEA. The DNA of the CDR3 is TGCAGCGTCCACGGACTAGCTGGTTTGAGCACAGATACGCAGTATTTT. Translating it yields CSVHGLAGLSTDTQYF.

This clonotype has more than one count but fewer than ten. The gene calls are TRBV5-1 and TRBJ1-2, with D unresolved. Per germline, CDR1 SGHRS and CDR2 YFSETQ. This CDR3 contains 14 residues. V gave up 0 bases and J gave up 7 bases, with 13 bases separating them. The CDR3 DNA sequence: TGCGCCAGCAGCTTGGACGGCAACTCGCGTGGCTACACCTTC. Its translation is CASSLDGNSRGYTF. The full variable domain, its missing parts supplied by reference TRBV5-1 and TRBJ1-2, is KAGVTQTPRYLIKTRGQQVTLSCSPISGHRSVSWYQQTPGQGLQFLFEYFSETQRNKGNFPGRFSGRQFSNSRSEMNVSTLELGDSALYLCASSLDGNSRGYTFGSGTRLTVV.

This clonotype showed up just a few times. J is TRBJ2-1 and V is TRBV12-3 or TRBV12-4; 7 positions match TRBD2. The trim removed 7 bases at V and 10 bases at J, leaving 19 bases unmatched. The CDR3 loop spans 16 amino acids. The DNA of the CDR3 is TGTGCCAGCAATCTGGGGACTACCTGGGGTCGCCGGGAGCAGTTCTTC. This translates into CASNLGTTWGRREQFF.

This clonotype was recorded a few times. This chain joins TRBV12-3 or TRBV12-4 and TRBJ2-1, with 9 bases lining up with TRBD1. V lost 7 bases to trimming and J lost 8 bases; unmatched junction nucleotides: 12. The CDR3 length is 15 residues. CDR3 protein: CASNAFGQGNYEQFF. For the CDR3, the DNA is TGTGCCAGCAATGCCTTCGGACAGGGGAACTATGAGCAGTTCTTC.

This clonotype came up a few times. V usage is TRBV29-1 and J usage is TRBJ2-7, with D perhaps TRBD2 (6 bases). From germline, CDR1 is SQVTM and CDR2 ANQGSEA. V gave up 6 bases and J gave up 2 bases, with 20 bases separating them. This CDR3 region has 15 residues. As DNA, the CDR3 is TGCAGCGTAGCCGAACCGGGACTTCGGACCTACGAGCAGTACTTC. Its translation: CSVAEPGLRTYEQYF.

This chain uses TRBV11-2 with TRBJ2-1; no clear D gene. This CDR3 spans 12 amino acids. Trimming cost V 5 bases and J 8 bases, with 10 bases left between them. Germline CDR1 SGHAT, CDR2 FQNNGV. The CDR3 sequence: CASSPTRDEQFF. CDR3 DNA: TGTGCCAGCAGCCCCACCCGAGATGAGCAGTTCTTC. Full variable domain (outside the CDR3, taken from reference TRBV11-2 and TRBJ2-1): EAGVAQSPRYKIIEKRQSVAFWCNPISGHATLYWYQQILGQGPKLLIQFQNNGVVDDSQLPKDRFSAERLKGVDSTLKIQPAKLEDSAVYLCASSPTRDEQFFGPGTRLTVL.

The gene calls are TRBV7-2 and TRBJ2-5; D gene uncertain. V gave up 5 bases and J gave up 6 bases, with 16 bases separating them. In germline, CDR1 is SGHTA, CDR2 FQGNSA. The CDR3 extends over 14 amino acids. The CDR3 DNA is TGTGCCAGCAGCCCATCGTCCCACGGAAAGACCCAGTACTTC. Translating gives CASSPSSHGKTQYF.

The chain has TRBV12-3 or TRBV12-4 and TRBJ2-7, with 13 nucleotides matching TRBD2. The CDR3 runs 16 residues. The ends lost 3 bases at V and 4 bases at J; junction bases unmatched: 6. Written as DNA, the CDR3 is TGTGCCAGCAGTTTCCCGACTAGCGGGGGGATGTACGAGCAGTACTTC. This gives the protein CASSFPTSGGMYEQYF.

A few counts support this clonotype. The chain combines TRBV9 with TRBJ2-3; D is unresolved. This CDR3 is 15 amino acids long. V was clipped by 0 bases and J by 0 bases, with 8 bases between them. The germline CDR1 and CDR2 sequences are SGDLS and YYNGEE. CDR3 sequence reads: CASSVEGTSTDTQYF. The CDR3 DNA reads TGTGCCAGCAGCGTAGAGGGCACTAGCACAGATACGCAGTATTTT.

This clonotype showed up just a few times. This chain uses TRBV5-1 with TRBJ1-1; a weak D match, TRBD1 (6 bases). This CDR3 region has 16 residues. V gave up 3 bases and J gave up 4 bases, with 19 bases separating them. Looked up from germline, CDR1 is SGHRS and CDR2 is YFSETQ. The CDR3 sequence: CASSSDYRAKVTEAFF. The DNA for the CDR3 is TGCGCCAGCAGCTCTGATTACAGGGCGAAGGTCACTGAAGCTTTCTTT.

The V call is TRBV5-1, the J call TRBJ1-1, with 7 bases matching TRBD1. Germline-derived CDR1 and CDR2 are SGHRS and YFSETQ. The CDR3 has 15 residues. V trimming: 3 bases; J trimming: 4 bases; junction bases outside the gene matches: 9. The DNA for the CDR3 is TGCGCCAGCAGCTCAGCCAGACAGGGAGGCACTGAAGCTTTCTTT. Protein: CASSSARQGGTEAFF.

The CDR3 DNA reads as TGTGCCAGCAGTTACGGTCCAGCTAGCAGCTACGAGCAGTACTTC. Translation: CASSYGPASSYEQYF. This chain joins TRBV6-2 or TRBV6-3 and TRBJ2-7; D possibly corresponds to TRBD2 (5 bases). The V end lost 2 bases, the J end lost 3 bases, and 14 bases lay between the germline ends. CDR3 size: 15 residues. In germline, CDR1 is MNHEY, CDR2 SVGEGT.

V and J are TRBV2 and TRBJ1-5, with D perhaps matching TRBD1 (6 bases). This CDR3 has 18 amino acids. Germline loops: CDR1 SNHLY, CDR2 FYNNEI. V lost 7 bases to trimming and J lost 0 bases, with 22 bases between them. In DNA, the CDR3 is TGTGCCAGCACCCTCGGGGGCAGATACGACTATAGCAATCAGCCCCAGCATTTT. This sequence encodes CASTLGGRYDYSNQPQHF.

The chain recombines TRBV7-2 with TRBJ2-3, with no clear D. CDR3 size: 13 residues. The V end was cut by 1 base, the J end by 4 bases, with 6 bases between. Per the germline V gene, CDR1 is SGHTA and CDR2 is FQGNSA. The chain's CDR3 is CASSLEIPDTQYF. Written as DNA, the CDR3 is TGTGCCAGCAGCTTAGAGATCCCAGATACGCAGTATTTT.

In its sample, this clonotype was seen a few times. The chain joins TRBV28 to TRBJ2-2; 11 positions match TRBD1. From germline, CDR1 is MDHEN and CDR2 SYDVKM. V dropped 1 base and J dropped 4; count of bases not matched to a gene: 2. The CDR3 sequence is 16 residues long. Here the CDR3 DNA reads TGTGCCAGCAGTTTATTTGGGACAGGGGGCACCGGGGAGCTGTTTTTT. It specifies CASSLFGTGGTGELFF. Supplemented by reference TRBV28 and TRBJ2-2, the full variable domain reads DVKVTQSSRYLVKRTGEKVFLECVQDMDHENMFWYRQDPGLGLRLIYFSYDVKMKEKGDIPEGYSVSREKKERFSLILESASTNQTSMYLCASSLFGTGGTGELFFGEGSRLTVL.

This clonotype was observed many times. The V gene is TRBV20-1, the J gene TRBJ2-3; 8 bases line up with TRBD2. J gave up 4 bases and V 4 bases, and 13 bases lay outside the gene matches. The CDR3 consists of 16 residues. Looked up from germline, CDR1 is DFQATT and CDR2 is SNEGSKA (reference sequence). CDR3 amino acids: CSATPRGSGEPDTQYF. As DNA, the CDR3 is TGCAGTGCTACCCCCCGGGGTAGCGGGGAACCAGATACGCAGTATTTT.

This clonotype was detected a few times. V is TRBV7-2 and J is TRBJ2-5; no reliable D call. Looked up from germline, CDR1 is SGHTA and CDR2 is FQGNSA. The CDR3 is 13 amino acids. Trimming shortened V by 2 bases and J by 5 bases, and 9 bases separated the two germline ends. The CDR3 spells CASSLRLRETQYF. The CDR3 DNA reads as TGTGCCAGCAGCTTAAGACTCCGGGAGACCCAGTACTTC.

This chain connects TRBV28 to TRBJ2-2, with D unresolved. Per the germline V gene, CDR1 is MDHEN and CDR2 is SYDVKM. Trimming stripped 0 bases from V and 2 bases from J, with 4 bases between. CDR3 length equals 14 residues. CDR3 bases: TGTGCCAGCAGTTTATGGCCTAACACCGGGGAGCTGTTTTTT. This gives the protein CASSLWPNTGELFF. Together with reference TRBV28 and TRBJ2-2, the CDR3 gives the full variable domain: DVKVTQSSRYLVKRTGEKVFLECVQDMDHENMFWYRQDPGLGLRLIYFSYDVKMKEKGDIPEGYSVSREKKERFSLILESASTNQTSMYLCASSLWPNTGELFFGEGSRLTVL.

This clonotype has just a few counts. J is TRBJ2-3 and V is TRBV7-2; no clear D. CDR3 length: 12 amino acids. Germline V CDR1 and CDR2: SGHTA, FQGNSA. Trimming left V 5 bases short and J 4 bases short, with 7 bases between. DNA of the CDR3: TGTGCCAGCAGCACGACTTCAGATACGCAGTATTTT. Protein sequence: CASSTTSDTQYF.

The sample holds one count of this clonotype. This chain uses TRBV15 with TRBJ1-1, with 7 bases identical to TRBD1. The length of the CDR3 is 14 residues. Germline lookup yields CDR1 LNHNV and CDR2 YYDKDF (reference sequence). V lost 5 bases to trimming and J lost 0 bases; unmatched junction nucleotides: 3. CDR3 nucleotides: TGTGCCACCAGCGGGGGACAGTTGAACACTGAAGCTTTCTTT. Translation: CATSGGQLNTEAFF.

V usage is TRBV7-9 and J usage is TRBJ2-1, with a weak D call TRBD2 (6 bases). CDR3 length: 14 amino acids. V was pared by 9 bases and J by 10 bases, with 22 bases between. The germline V gene has CDR1 SEHNR and CDR2 FQNEAQ (reference sequence). The CDR3 sequence is CASTKPGWAGEQFF. CDR3 DNA: TGTGCCAGTACCAAACCTGGGTGGGCGGGGGAGCAGTTCTTC.

This clonotype was seen more than once but under ten times. This chain links TRBV20-1 with TRBJ1-6; tentative D call: TRBD1 (6 bases). The ends were cut back, 0 bases at V and 7 bases at J, with 16 bases in the middle. This CDR3 has 16 amino acids. Germline V gene data show CDR1 as DFQATT and CDR2 as SNEGSKA (reference sequence). Here the CDR3 reads CSARDLTDSLNSPLHF. CDR3 sequence (DNA): TGCAGTGCTAGAGATTTGACGGACAGCTTAAATTCACCCCTCCACTTT.

This clonotype was detected ten times or more. The chain uses TRBV12-3 or TRBV12-4 and TRBJ2-2; D possibly corresponds to TRBD1 (6 bases). Deletions cut 6 bases from V and 5 bases from J, with 10 bases between. This CDR3 comprises 13 residues. DNA of the CDR3: TGTGCCAGCAGCGAACAGGGAACCGGGGAGCTGTTTTTT. Amino acid sequence: CASSEQGTGELFF.

This clonotype was found once. The chain employs TRBV5-5 and TRBJ2-7; 7 bases line up with TRBD1. Germline CDR1 SGHKS, CDR2 YYEKEE (reference sequence). CDR3 length: 13 amino acids. The V and J ends lost 5 bases and 6 bases, in that order; junction bases with no gene match: 8. The chain's CDR3 is CASRLRDSSEQYF. As DNA, the CDR3 is TGTGCCAGCAGACTGAGGGACAGTTCCGAGCAGTACTTC.

The chain employs TRBV5-1 and TRBJ2-1; TRBD1 agrees at 10 bases. Germline CDR1 SGHRS, CDR2 YFSETQ. The CDR3 consists of 15 residues. V gave up 0 bases and J gave up 8 bases; unmatched junction bases: 5. CDR3 in DNA: TGCGCCAGCAGCTTGGGACAGGGGGCGTCGGATGAGCAGTTCTTC. Its protein is CASSLGQGASDEQFF. The full variable domain, completed using reference TRBV5-1 and TRBJ2-1, is KAGVTQTPRYLIKTRGQQVTLSCSPISGHRSVSWYQQTPGQGLQFLFEYFSETQRNKGNFPGRFSGRQFSNSRSEMNVSTLELGDSALYLCASSLGQGASDEQFFGPGTRLTVL.

This chain's CDR3 is CASGYMGGELFF. Written as DNA, the CDR3 is TGTGCTAGTGGTTACATGGGCGGGGAGCTGTTTTTT. The genes are TRBV12-5 and TRBJ2-2; D gene uncertain. Germline CDR1 is LGHNT and CDR2 is FRNRAP. V was pared by 4 bases and J by 7 bases, with 7 bases between. The CDR3 spans 12 residues.

The genes are TRBV7-9 and TRBJ1-2; TRBD1 is a possible D gene (5 bases). The length of the CDR3 is 13 residues. Trimming removed 6 bases at V and 1 base at J, with 9 bases between. Germline CDR1 reads SEHNR; CDR2 reads FQNEAQ (reference sequence). Written as DNA, the CDR3 is TGTGCCAGCAGGCCAGACAGTAACTATGGCTACACCTTC. It encodes CASRPDSNYGYTF.

The V call is TRBV13, the J call TRBJ1-1; no firm D call. This CDR3 is built from 15 residues. Trimming shortened V by 6 bases and J by 3 bases, and 17 bases separated the two germline ends. In germline, CDR1 is PRHDT, CDR2 FYEKMQ (reference sequence). For the CDR3, the DNA is TGTGCCAGCAGGGCCGAGGTCCACGGGGACACTGAAGCTTTCTTT. Residues: CASRAEVHGDTEAFF.